Here is one TCR beta chain with its context. The sample is drawn from a study of blood T cell repertoires in COVID-19. Looking at the study overall: T cells, B-cell-depleted T cells, or PBMCs provided the cDNA or gDNA that served as material.

Sequencing used immunoSEQ multiplex PCR; TCRdb keeps in-frame clones, though not all of them. This repertoire shows roughly 200,000 clones, 75% to 90% found once; its top ten account for under 2.5%. Individuals drawn from about 26 US areas were roughly 18 to 100 years old. Clinical history as reported by participants underpinned cohort assignment. This CDR3 region has 11 residues. The V end lost 4 bases, the J end lost 6 bases, and 3 bases lay between the germline ends. Germline V gives CDR1 KGHDR, CDR2 SFDVKD. The sequence derives from a woman between 35 and 50 years old with acute COVID-19. Input material: PBMCs or T cells enriched from blood (not recorded which). The chain links TRBV24-1 to TRBJ2-1, with D unclear. The CDR3 loop reads CATSDSNEQFF. The CDR3 DNA reads TGTGCCACCAGTGACTCCAATGAGCAGTTCTTC.